This TCR beta chain emerged from a study of T cell changes during pregnancy in multiple sclerosis. CDR3 size: 15 residues. The germline V gene encodes CDR1 PRHDT and CDR2 FYEKMQ (reference sequence). V lost 3 bases and J lost 0, with 12 bases in between. Generated by immunoSEQ multiplex PCR, the TCRdb table keeps only in-frame clones and is missing some. The repertoire includes about 68,000 clones, about 91% of them detected once, and around 1.3% sits in the top ten. The chain is built from TRBV13 and TRBJ2-7; possibly TRBD2 for D (5 bases). This clonotype was sampled from a female donor in good health, enrolled as a control in a pregnancy study. Sequencing used peripheral blood, obtained in the second trimester of pregnancy. CDR3 protein: CASSFEGDPSYEQYF. Here the CDR3 DNA reads TGTGCCAGCAGCTTCGAGGGCGACCCCTCCTACGAGCAGTACTTC.